Presented here are 2 T cell receptor beta chains from one specimen sequenced in a study of shared clonotypes between healthy human individuals. The data were produced by immunoSEQ multiplex PCR, yet TCRdb's version contains in-frame clones alone and is incomplete. The table lists roughly 1,000,000 clones, 75% to 85% of them singletons. Source material: memory CD4+ T cells from PBMCs. Subset defined: CD45RA-negative fraction. These receptor sequences come from a man younger than 35 in good health. Some clones in this sample may be carry-over from other donors' samples.

The rearrangement joins TRBV27 to TRBJ2-1; 12 bases map to TRBD1. The length of the CDR3 is 15 residues. Germline lookup yields CDR1 MNHEY and CDR2 SMNVEV (reference sequence). Trimming removed 4 bases from V and 6 bases from J; junction bases left unmatched: 4. CDR3 in amino acids: CASSWDRGQGNEQFF. For the CDR3, the DNA is TGTGCCAGCAGTTGGGACAGGGGGCAGGGCAATGAGCAGTTCTTC.

The chain combines TRBV6-1 with TRBJ2-7; D is perhaps TRBD2 (7 bases). Germline loops: CDR1 MNHNS, CDR2 SASEGT. The CDR3 is made up of 14 amino acids. V was shortened by 6 bases and J by 2 bases, with 14 bases between the two germline ends. In DNA form, the CDR3 reads TGTGCCAGCAGAGGGAGGGGGACAACCTACGAGCAGTACTTC. It encodes CASRGRGTTYEQYF.